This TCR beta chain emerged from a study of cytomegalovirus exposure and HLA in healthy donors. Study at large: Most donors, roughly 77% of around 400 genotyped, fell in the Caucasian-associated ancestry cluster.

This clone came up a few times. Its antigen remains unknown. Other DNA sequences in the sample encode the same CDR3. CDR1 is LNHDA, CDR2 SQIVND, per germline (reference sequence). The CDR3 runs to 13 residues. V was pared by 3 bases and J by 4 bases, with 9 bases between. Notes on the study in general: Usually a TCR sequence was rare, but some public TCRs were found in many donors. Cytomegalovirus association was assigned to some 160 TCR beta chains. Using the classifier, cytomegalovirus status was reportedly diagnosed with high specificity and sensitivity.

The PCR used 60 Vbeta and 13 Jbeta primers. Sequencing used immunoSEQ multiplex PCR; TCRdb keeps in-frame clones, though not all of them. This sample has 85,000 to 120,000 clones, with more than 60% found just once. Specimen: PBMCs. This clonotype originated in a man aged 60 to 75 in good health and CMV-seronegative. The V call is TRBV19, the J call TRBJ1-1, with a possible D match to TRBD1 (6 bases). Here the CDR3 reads CASSIQGTTEAFF. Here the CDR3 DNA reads TGTGCCAGTAGTATTCAGGGGACCACTGAAGCTTTCTTT.